This T cell receptor (beta chain) emerged from a study of blood T cell repertoires in COVID-19 (dated by TCRdb to 2019 to 2021). Turning to the overall study: Samples covering the acute and convalescent phases of COVID-19 were provided by collaborators in the United States, Italy and Spain. The material from the prospective study consisted of cDNA or gDNA derived from T cells, B-cell-depleted T cells, or PBMCs. The samples were drawn from the first 160 participants of the ongoing ImmuneRACE study and from 950 to 1,500 subjects provided by 6 global collaborators. A freely available public database, intended as a resource for researchers studying the immune response to SARS-CoV-2, is where the repertoires were released. Where available, HLA class I and class II types were taken from metadata supplied by the sample provider and were not determined by assay-based typing. Nearly every sample came with metadata listing a de-identified subject ID, COVID-19 status, age in years and sex. Deeply sampled blood TCRbeta repertoires from subjects exposed to, actively infected with, or recovered from COVID-19 were included in the dataset.

Turning to this clone: It has no known antigen specificity. Per-nucleotide qualities are absent, and no much larger clonotype sits a single base away.

Spanning cysteine to phenylalanine, the CDR3 consists of 12 amino acids. Only the CDR3 region is kept as DNA, spanning 36 bases read in frame from base 1. CDR1 SGHRS and CDR2 YFSETQ were looked up in the germline V gene. A distance of 13 bases separates the germline ends of V and J, which lose 3 bases and 10 bases respectively. Whole blood was collected in K2EDTA tubes by collaborating institutions according to the institutions' own protocols. For TCRbeta analysis, collaborators shipped samples in one of three forms: frozen whole blood, isolated PBMCs, or DNA extracted from either of those sample types. The paper's findings and limits, for the study overall: The quantity of clinical and demographic metadata differed by source and by participant and was supplied without curation.

TCRbeta CDR3 regions were amplified from genomic DNA using the immunoSEQ Assay, a bias-controlled multiplex PCR. Per the authors' processing: The number of nucleated cells in each sample was estimated from the amplification of reference gene primers within the assay. To quantify the absolute abundance of each unique TCRbeta CDR3 rearrangement, sequence reads were collapsed and filtered. For each sample, productive Simpson clonality was calculated as the square root of Simpson's diversity index over productive rearrangements. This is the immuneACCESS table as TCRdb keeps it, with only in-frame sequences that have V and J called. A part of the clones is gone; compared with another copy, unresolved V genes explain less than half, and the rest is unexplained. The DNA gave D and trimming, while V, J and clone size come from that table. The sample data list around 100,000 clones, and 80% to 90% of these were observed just once. The biggest ten clones account for over 8.5% of the sample.

This receptor was taken from a man at least 80 years old with acute or convalescent COVID-19. Material for sequencing was peripheral blood. The chain is assembled from TRBV5-1 and TRBJ1-1; the D gene is not confidently resolved. The CDR3 here reads CASSSGSVGAFF. The base sequence is TGCGCCAGCAGCTCGGGTTCGGTAGGAGCTTTCTTT.